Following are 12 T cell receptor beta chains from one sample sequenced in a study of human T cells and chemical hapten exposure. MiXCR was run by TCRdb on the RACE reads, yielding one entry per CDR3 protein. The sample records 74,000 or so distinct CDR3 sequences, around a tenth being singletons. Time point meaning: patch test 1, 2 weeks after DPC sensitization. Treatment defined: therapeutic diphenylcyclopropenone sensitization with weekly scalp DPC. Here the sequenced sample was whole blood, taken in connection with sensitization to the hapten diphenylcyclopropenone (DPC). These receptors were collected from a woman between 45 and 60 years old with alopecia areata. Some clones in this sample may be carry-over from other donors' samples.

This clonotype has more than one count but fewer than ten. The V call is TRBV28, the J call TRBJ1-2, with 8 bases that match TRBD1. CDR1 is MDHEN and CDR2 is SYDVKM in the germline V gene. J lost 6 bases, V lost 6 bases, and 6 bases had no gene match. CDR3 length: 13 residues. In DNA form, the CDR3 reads TGTGCCAGCAGCCGGACAGGGATTGATGGCTACACCTTC. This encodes CASSRTGIDGYTF.

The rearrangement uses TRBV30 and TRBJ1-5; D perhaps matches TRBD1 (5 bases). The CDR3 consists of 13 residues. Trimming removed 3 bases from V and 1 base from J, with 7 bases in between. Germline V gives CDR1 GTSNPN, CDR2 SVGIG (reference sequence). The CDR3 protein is CAWRGTSNQPQHF. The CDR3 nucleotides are TGTGCCTGGAGAGGGACCAGCAATCAGCCCCAGCATTTT.

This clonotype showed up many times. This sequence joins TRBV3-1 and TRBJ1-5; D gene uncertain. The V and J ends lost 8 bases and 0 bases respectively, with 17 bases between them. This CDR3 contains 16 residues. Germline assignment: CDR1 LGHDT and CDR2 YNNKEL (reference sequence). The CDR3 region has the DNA TGTGCCAGCGTCCCGGGGAGCATGGATAGCAATCAGCCCCAGCATTTT. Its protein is CASVPGSMDSNQPQHF.

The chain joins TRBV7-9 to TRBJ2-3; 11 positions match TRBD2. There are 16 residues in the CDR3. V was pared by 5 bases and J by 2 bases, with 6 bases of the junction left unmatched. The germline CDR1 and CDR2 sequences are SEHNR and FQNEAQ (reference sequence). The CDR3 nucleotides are TGTGCCAGCAGCGATACTAGCGGGAGCATCACAGATACGCAGTATTTT. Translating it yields CASSDTSGSITDTQYF.

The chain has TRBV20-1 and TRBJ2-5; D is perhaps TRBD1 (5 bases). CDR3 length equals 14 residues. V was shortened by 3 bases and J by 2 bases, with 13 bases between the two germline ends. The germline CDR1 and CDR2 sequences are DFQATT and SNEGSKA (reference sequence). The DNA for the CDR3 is TGCAGTGCTAGTCCTATACAGGAACAAGAGACCCAGTACTTC. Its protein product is CSASPIQEQETQYF.

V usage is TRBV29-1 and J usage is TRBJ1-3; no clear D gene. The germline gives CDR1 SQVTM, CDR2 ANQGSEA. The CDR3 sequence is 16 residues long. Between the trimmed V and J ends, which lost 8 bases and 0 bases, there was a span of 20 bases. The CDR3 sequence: CSTERGGGNSGNTIYF. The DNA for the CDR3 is TGCAGCACCGAACGGGGAGGCGGAAACTCTGGAAACACCATATATTTT.

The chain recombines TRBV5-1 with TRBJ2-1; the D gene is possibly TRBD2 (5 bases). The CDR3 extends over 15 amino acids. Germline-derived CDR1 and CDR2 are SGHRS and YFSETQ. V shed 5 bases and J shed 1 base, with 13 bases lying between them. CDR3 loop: CASSRGLVSYNEQFF. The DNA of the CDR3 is TGCGCCAGCAGTCGTGGACTTGTGTCCTACAATGAGCAGTTCTTC. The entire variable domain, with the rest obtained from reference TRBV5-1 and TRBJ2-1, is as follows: KAGVTQTPRYLIKTRGQQVTLSCSPISGHRSVSWYQQTPGQGLQFLFEYFSETQRNKGNFPGRFSGRQFSNSRSEMNVSTLELGDSALYLCASSRGLVSYNEQFFGPGTRLTVL.

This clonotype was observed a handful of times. CDR3 residues: CASSLGDQNIQYF. The CDR3 coding sequence is TGTGCCAGCAGTTTAGGGGACCAAAACATTCAGTACTTC. The V call is TRBV12-3 or TRBV12-4, the J call TRBJ2-4; D may match TRBD1 or TRBD2 (5 bases each). V was trimmed by 1 base and J by 5 bases, leaving 6 bases between them. This CDR3 is 13 amino acids long.

This CDR3 reads CSASSTGTNSPLHF. CDR3 nucleotide sequence: TGCAGTGCTAGCTCTACAGGGACAAATTCACCCCTCCACTTT. The rearrangement links TRBV20-1 to TRBJ1-6; D is perhaps TRBD1 (6 bases). With 3 bases removed from V and 7 bases from J, the gap between germline ends came to 13 bases. The CDR3 consists of 14 residues. Germline CDR1 reads DFQATT; CDR2 reads SNEGSKA (reference sequence).

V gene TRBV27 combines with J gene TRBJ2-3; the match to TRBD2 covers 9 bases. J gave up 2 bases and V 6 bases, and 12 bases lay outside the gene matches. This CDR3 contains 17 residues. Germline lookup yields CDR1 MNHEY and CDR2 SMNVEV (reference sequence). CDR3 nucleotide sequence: TGTGCCAGCAGCTCCCTGATCCTAGCGGGACACACAGATACGCAGTATTTT. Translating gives CASSSLILAGHTDTQYF.

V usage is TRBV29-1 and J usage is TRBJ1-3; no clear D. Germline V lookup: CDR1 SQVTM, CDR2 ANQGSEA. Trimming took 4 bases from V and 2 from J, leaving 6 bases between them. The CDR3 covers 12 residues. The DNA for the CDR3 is TGCAGCGTTGTCAGGACTGGAAACACCATATATTTT. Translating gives CSVVRTGNTIYF.

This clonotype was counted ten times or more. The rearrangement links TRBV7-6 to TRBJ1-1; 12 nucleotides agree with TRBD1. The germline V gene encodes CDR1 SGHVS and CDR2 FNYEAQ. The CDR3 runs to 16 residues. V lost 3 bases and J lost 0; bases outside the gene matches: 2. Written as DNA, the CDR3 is TGTGCCAGCAGCTTGGGACAGGGGGCCTTGAACACTGAAGCTTTCTTT. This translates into CASSLGQGALNTEAFF. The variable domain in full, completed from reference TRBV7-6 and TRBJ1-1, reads GAGVSQSPRYKVTKRGQDVALRCDPISGHVSLYWYRQALGQGPEFLTYFNYEAQQDKSGLPNDRFSAERPEGSISTLTIQRTEQRDSAMYRCASSLGQGALNTEAFFGQGTRLTVV.